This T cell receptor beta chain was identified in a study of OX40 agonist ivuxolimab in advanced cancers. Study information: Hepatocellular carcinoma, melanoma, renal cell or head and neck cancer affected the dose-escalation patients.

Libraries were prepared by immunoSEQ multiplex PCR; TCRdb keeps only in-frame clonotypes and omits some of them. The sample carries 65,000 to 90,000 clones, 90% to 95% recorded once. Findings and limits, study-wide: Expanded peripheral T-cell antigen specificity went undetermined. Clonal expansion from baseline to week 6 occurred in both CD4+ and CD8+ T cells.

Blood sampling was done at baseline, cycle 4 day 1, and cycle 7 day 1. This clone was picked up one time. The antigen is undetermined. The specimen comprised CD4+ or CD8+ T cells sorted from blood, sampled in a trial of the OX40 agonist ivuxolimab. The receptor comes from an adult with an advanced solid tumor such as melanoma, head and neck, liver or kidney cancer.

CDR3 coding DNA: TGTGCCAGTAGTACCACGAGGGGTGAGACCCAGTACTTC. Its protein is CASSTTRGETQYF. J is TRBJ2-5 and V is TRBV19; the D call may be TRBD1 or TRBD2 (5 bases each). Germline lookup yields CDR1 LNHDA and CDR2 SQIVND (reference sequence). V lost 4 bases and J 5 bases, leaving 11 bases between the germline ends. This CDR3 has 13 residues.